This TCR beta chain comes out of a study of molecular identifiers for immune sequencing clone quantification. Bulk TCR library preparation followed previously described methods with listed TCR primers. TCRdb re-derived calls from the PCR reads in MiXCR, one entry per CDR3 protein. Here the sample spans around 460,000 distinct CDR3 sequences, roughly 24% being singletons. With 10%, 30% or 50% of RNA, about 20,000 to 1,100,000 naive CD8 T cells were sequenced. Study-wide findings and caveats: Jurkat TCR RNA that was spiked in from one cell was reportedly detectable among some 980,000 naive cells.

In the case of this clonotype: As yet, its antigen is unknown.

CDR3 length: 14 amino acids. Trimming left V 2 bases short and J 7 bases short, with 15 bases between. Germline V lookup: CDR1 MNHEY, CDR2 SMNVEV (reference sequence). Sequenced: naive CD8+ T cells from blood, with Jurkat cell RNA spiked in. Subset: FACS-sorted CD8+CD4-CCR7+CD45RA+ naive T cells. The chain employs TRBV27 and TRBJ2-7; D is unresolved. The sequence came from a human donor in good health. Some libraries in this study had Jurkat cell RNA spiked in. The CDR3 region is CASSLLDRLWEQYF. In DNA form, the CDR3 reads TGTGCCAGCAGTTTACTGGACCGTTTGTGGGAGCAGTACTTC.